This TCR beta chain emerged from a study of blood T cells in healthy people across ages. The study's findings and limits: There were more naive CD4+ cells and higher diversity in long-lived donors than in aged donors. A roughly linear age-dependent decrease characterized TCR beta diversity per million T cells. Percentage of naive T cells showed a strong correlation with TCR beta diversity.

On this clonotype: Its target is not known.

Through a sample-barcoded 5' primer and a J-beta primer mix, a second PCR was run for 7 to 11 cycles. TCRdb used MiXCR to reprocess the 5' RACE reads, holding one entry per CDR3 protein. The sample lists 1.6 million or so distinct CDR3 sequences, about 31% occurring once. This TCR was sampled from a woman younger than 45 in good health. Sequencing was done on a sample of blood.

CDR3 sequence (DNA): TGTGCCAGCAGTTTAGAGTATGGGGGCGATGTCAATTCACCCCTCCACTTT. Protein sequence: CASSLEYGGDVNSPLHF. The chain joins TRBV12-3 or TRBV12-4 to TRBJ1-6, with D maybe TRBD1 (6 bases). This CDR3 region has 17 residues. V was trimmed by 1 base and J by 7 bases, leaving 17 bases between them.